This T cell receptor (beta chain) was captured by sequencing in a study of radiation and T cells in renal cell carcinoma. Findings of the study overall: Compared with controls, irradiated tumors had more, larger dominant CDR3 motifs. In nephrectomy-only tumors, top 100 clonotypes averaged roughly 43%, versus 54% irradiated.

Only in-frame clones appear in the TCRdb table, and some are missing; sequencing was by immunoSEQ multiplex PCR. Of about 25,000 clones listed, roughly 60% are singletons. Regarding treatment: treatment-naive control, cytoreductive nephrectomy. The tumor was a clear cell renal cell carcinoma. Control tumors came from several females and 11 males, aged about 35 to 85. Concerning this clone itself: Its antigen is undetermined.

The specimen comprised tumor tissue, sampled from a patient whose treatment was nephrectomy without radiotherapy. The sequence derives from a man in his forties with renal cell carcinoma.

Here the CDR3 reads CASSVAGVSGANVLTF. DNA of the CDR3: TGCGCCAGCAGTGTGGCGGGGGTCTCTGGGGCCAACGTCCTGACTTTC. This chain joins TRBV5-1 and TRBJ2-6; the match to TRBD2 covers 7 bases. Germline assignment: CDR1 SGHRS and CDR2 YFSETQ. This CDR3 contains 16 residues. Trimming took 5 bases from V and 0 from J; bases not matched to a gene: 5.